This is a list of T cell receptor beta chains from one sample in a study of cytomegalovirus exposure and HLA in healthy donors. Using immunoSEQ multiplex PCR, the repertoire was profiled, and TCRdb retains in-frame clones only, with some absent. This table has about 160,000 clones, about four fifths appearing once. The sequenced sample was PBMCs. The origin of the receptors is a human donor in good health. CDR3s include the opening cysteine and the closing phenylalanine or tryptophan. A D gene is named only where the DNA matches it firmly. Only some rows state a clone size, as once, few, many or a class for expanded clones.

>TRBJ2-5|NA|NA|TRBV18
TGTGCCAGCTCACCGATGGGAGTCGTGGGAGAGACCCAGTACTTC
CASSPMGVVGETQYF
>TRBJ1-4|NA|TRBD1|TRBV29-1
TGCAGCGGAAGACGACAGGGCCTTAATGAAAAACTGTTTTTT
CSGRRQGLNEKLFF
>TRBJ1-1|few|NA|TRBV5-1
TGCGCCAGCAGCTTGGAACGGGAGGCTCTAGCTTTCTTT
CASSLEREALAFF
>TRBJ1-1|NA|NA|TRBV13
TGTGCCAGCAGTGAAGCATGGAACACTGAAGCTTTCTTT
CASSEAWNTEAFF
>TRBJ1-1|NA|TRBD1|TRBV28
TGTGCCAGTAAGACAGGGGTGGACACTGAAGCTTTCTTT
CASKTGVDTEAFF
>TRBJ2-7|NA|NA|TRBV30
TGTGCCTGGAGTGGCGCGGTCTACGAGCAGTACTTC
CAWSGAVYEQYF
>TRBJ2-7|NA|NA|TRBV19
TGTGCCAGTAGGTCGGGGAACGAGCAGTACTTC
CASRSGNEQYF
>TRBJ1-2|NA|NA|TRBV30
TGTGCCTGGAGTGTAAGAACCGGGGGACTCTATGGCTACACCTTC
CAWSVRTGGLYGYTF
>TRBJ1-6|NA|NA|TRBV6-5
TGTGCCAGCAGTGGGGGACTGGAAAATTCACCCCTCCACTTT
CASSGGLENSPLHF
>TRBJ2-7|once|NA|TRBV4-3
TGCGCCAGCAGCCAAGGGCAGGGCACAGGGGAGCAGTACTTC
CASSQGQGTGEQYF
>TRBJ1-5|few|NA|TRBV19
TGTGCCAGTATTCCTTATGAGGGAGTTAATCAGCCCCAGCATTTT
CASIPYEGVNQPQHF
>TRBJ1-2|NA|NA|TRBV10-3
TGTGCCATCAGTGCCACAACAACTGAGGCTGGCTACACCTTC
CAISATTTEAGYTF
>TRBJ1-2|NA|NA|TRBV5-1
TGCGCCAGCAGCACCGGACCTACCGGGGGAGGCAACTATGGCTACACCTTC
CASSTGPTGGGNYGYTF
>TRBJ1-4|NA|TRBD1|TRBV30
TGTGCCTTCCGGGACAGGGGGCGGTCGGGTGAAAAACTGTTTTTT
CAFRDRGRSGEKLFF
>TRBJ1-5|few|TRBD1|TRBV6-5
TGTGCCAGCAGACAGGGGATCGGCAATCAGCCCCAGCATTTT
CASRQGIGNQPQHF
>TRBJ2-5|NA|TRBD2|TRBV5-1
TGCGCCAGCAGCTTGGTCGGGGGGGGAGAGACCCAGTACTTC
CASSLVGGGETQYF
>TRBJ2-7|few|NA|TRBV7-9
TGTGCCAGCAGCTTAGGGCGGGAGCAGTACTTC
CASSLGREQYF
>TRBJ1-2|NA|TRBD1|TRBV6-5
TGTGCCAGCAGTTTGTTCCCTGGGACAGAGGATGGCTACACCTTC
CASSLFPGTEDGYTF
>TRBJ2-7|NA|NA|TRBV28
TGTGCCAGCAGTTCCGGGAGTCGGAACGAGCAGTACTTC
CASSSGSRNEQYF
>TRBJ1-1|NA|TRBD1|TRBV5-6
TGTGCCAGCAGCATGGAGCGCAGGGGGGACACTGAAGCTTTCTTT
CASSMERRGDTEAFF
>TRBJ1-4|NA|TRBD1|TRBV25-1
TGTGCCAGCAGTGCGGACAGGGTGGGTGAAAAACTGTTTTTT
CASSADRVGEKLFF
>TRBJ1-5|NA|NA|TRBV10-3
TGTGCCATCAGTGGACGGGGGGGCAATCAGCCCCAGCATTTT
CAISGRGGNQPQHF
>TRBJ2-2|NA|TRBD1|TRBV7-9
TGTGCCAGCAGCTTAGATCGCAGGACAGGGTTGTACACCAGGGAGCTGTTTTTT
CASSLDRRTGLYTRELFF
>TRBJ2-1|NA|TRBD1|TRBV5-6
TGTGCCAGCAGCTTGGGGACAGGGACTTACGTCGGGTTCAATGAGCAGTTCTTC
CASSLGTGTYVGFNEQFF
>TRBJ2-2|NA|TRBD2|TRBV5-1
TGCGCCAGCAGCTCATGGGGGCGGGAGGGCCGTTGGAAGGACACCGGGGAGCTGTTTTTT
CASSSWGREGRWKDTGELFF
>TRBJ2-3|NA|NA|TRBV27
TGTGCCAGCAGTTTACCCACTAGCACAGCGCAGTATTTT
CASSLPTSTAQYF
>TRBJ2-1|NA|TRBD2|TRBV4-2
TGTGCCAGCAGCCAAGGGACTAGCGGGGCCTCCTCCTACAATGAGCAGTTCTTC
CASSQGTSGASSYNEQFF
>TRBJ1-5|once|NA|TRBV19
TGTGCCACCTCCGAGGGCCCACCCGGGAATCAGCCCCAGCATTTT
CATSEGPPGNQPQHF
>TRBJ1-5|NA|NA|TRBV6-6
TGTGCCAGCAGCCAAGGGGTCGGCAATCAGCCCCAGCATTTT
CASSQGVGNQPQHF
>TRBJ1-3|NA|NA|TRBV6-5
TGTGCCAGCAGTTACGAGAACACCATATATTTT
CASSYENTIYF
>TRBJ2-6|NA|NA|TRBV18
TGTGCCAGCTCACACGACCGACAAATCTCTGGGGCCAACGTCCTGACTTTC
CASSHDRQISGANVLTF
>TRBJ1-2|NA|NA|TRBV28
TGTGCCAGCAGTTTAAGGGGGAACTATGGCTACACCTTC
CASSLRGNYGYTF
>TRBJ2-3|few|NA|TRBV10-3
TGTGCCACCGGGGAGTGGACAGATACGCAGTATTTT
CATGEWTDTQYF
>TRBJ2-7|NA|NA|TRBV4-3
TGCGCCAGCAGCCAAGAGCGGACAGTATACTACGAGCAGTACTTC
CASSQERTVYYEQYF
>TRBJ2-1|NA|TRBD2|TRBV5-1
TGCGCCAGCAGCTTGGGTCTGGGAGGGTCTTACAATGAGCAGTTCTTC
CASSLGLGGSYNEQFF
>TRBJ1-2|NA|NA|TRBV20-1
TGCAGTGCCCAAGATGCGGTCGGCTACACCTTC
CSAQDAVGYTF
>TRBJ2-5|NA|TRBD1|TRBV29-1
TGCAGCGTTGGGGACAGGGCAGAGACCCAGTACTTC
CSVGDRAETQYF
>TRBJ2-1|NA|NA|TRBV18
TGTGCCAGCTCACCCCCCGCAGGTGAGCAGTTCTTC
CASSPPAGEQFF
>TRBJ2-5|NA|TRBD2|TRBV19
TGTGCCAGTAGTATTCCTATCGGGGGGTCCGGGCCAGAGACCCAGTACTTC
CASSIPIGGSGPETQYF
>TRBJ2-1|NA|TRBD2|TRBV13
TGTGCCAGCAGCGACGCTAGCGGGAGGGCCTACAATGAGCAGTTCTTC
CASSDASGRAYNEQFF
>TRBJ1-6|NA|NA|TRBV5-6
TGTGCCAGCAGCTCGGCGGGGCGTTCTAATTCACCCCTCCACTTT
CASSSAGRSNSPLHF
>TRBJ1-1|NA|NA|TRBV19
TGTGCCAGTAGTATAGTAACTTTCCCAGGGATGAACACTGAAGCTTTCTTT
CASSIVTFPGMNTEAFF
>TRBJ2-5|NA|NA|TRBV7-6
TGTGCTAGCGGAGGGAGGTCTTGTCAAGAGACCCAGTACTTC
CASGGRSCQETQYF
>TRBJ1-1|NA|TRBD1|TRBV7-9
TGTGCCAGCAGCGAACAGGGGGCGTTTTTGGACACTGAAGCTTTCTTT
CASSEQGAFLDTEAFF
>TRBJ2-5|NA|NA|TRBV7-2
TGTGCCAGCAGCAGTGGGGGGGACATAGAGACCCAGTACTTC
CASSSGGDIETQYF
>TRBJ2-1|NA|NA|TRBV6-4
TGTGCCAGCAGTGACTCGGCGACTTCCTACAATGAGCAGTTCTTC
CASSDSATSYNEQFF
>TRBJ1-2|NA|TRBD1|TRBV5-4
TGTGCCAGCAGCCTCGTCGGGACAGGACCTAACTATGGCTACACCTTC
CASSLVGTGPNYGYTF
>TRBJ2-5|NA|NA|TRBV7-2
TGTGCCAGCAGCTTATCGTCCAGTTTCCAAGAGACCCAGTACTTC
CASSLSSSFQETQYF
>TRBJ2-3|few|TRBD1|TRBV7-9
TGTGCCAGCAGCTCGGGACAGGGTGTCACAGATACGCAGTATTTT
CASSSGQGVTDTQYF
>TRBJ2-7|NA|NA|TRBV27
TGTGCCAGCAGTCCAGGACAGTCCTACGAGCAGTACTTC
CASSPGQSYEQYF
>TRBJ2-5|NA|NA|TRBV10-2
TGCGCCAGCAGTCTTGACAGGAACAAAGAGACCCAGTACTTC
CASSLDRNKETQYF
>TRBJ1-6|NA|TRBD1|TRBV6-5
TGTGCCAGCAGTTACTCGACAGGGGGTAATTCACCCCTCCACTTT
CASSYSTGGNSPLHF
>TRBJ1-5|NA|TRBD1|TRBV15
TGTGCCACCAGCAGAGAGGGGGGACAGAATCAGCCCCAGCATTTT
CATSREGGQNQPQHF